This section outlines one T cell receptor beta chain sequence together with its context. The antigen remains unidentified. The record originates from a study of cytomegalovirus exposure and HLA in healthy donors. The study, taken as a whole, reports: Most of the TCR beta V segments (in an earlier analysis) were productive either about 87% or about 30% of the time.

In the PCR, 60 Vbeta and 13 Jbeta primers were used. Original analysis: Among the unique TCR beta chains that a later analysis counted, roughly 80 million in all, 10 million to 14 million were shared. The data were produced by immunoSEQ multiplex PCR, yet TCRdb's version contains in-frame clones alone and is incomplete. The V and J calls and clone size are taken from that table; D and trimming were inferred from the DNA. The sample records some 180,000 clones, 75% to 90% being singletons. V was shortened by 0 bases and J by 6 bases, with 9 bases between the two germline ends. The CDR3 length is 14 residues. The germline V gene encodes CDR1 GTSNPN and CDR2 SVGIG (reference sequence).

The V call is TRBV30, the J call TRBJ1-6; the D gene is possibly TRBD1 (6 bases). The source is a male donor in good health and CMV-seronegative. The sequenced sample consisted of PBMCs. The CDR3 nucleotides read TGTGCCTGGAGTGTGGGGACAAGTAATTCACCCCTCCACTTT. Its protein product is CAWSVGTSNSPLHF.